These 20 T cell receptor beta chains were all obtained from the same sample, sequenced in a study of blood T cell repertoires in COVID-19. Only in-frame clones appear in the TCRdb table, and some are missing; sequencing was by immunoSEQ multiplex PCR. This sample has some 94,000 clones, with around 84% found just once. The sample consisted of peripheral blood. These receptors were taken from a man aged 65 to 79 with active or convalescent COVID-19.

The chain uses TRBV5-1 and TRBJ2-7, with D possibly TRBD1 on 5 matching bases. The CDR3 has 15 residues. Germline CDR1 and CDR2: SGHRS and YFSETQ. Trimming left V 8 bases short and J 0 bases short, with 18 bases between. The chain's CDR3 is CASRDSWVGSYEQYF. CDR3 bases: TGCGCCAGTAGAGACAGTTGGGTCGGCTCCTACGAGCAGTACTTC.

The CDR3 region is CASSLLRADTQYF. DNA for the CDR3: TGTGCCAGCAGCTTACTCCGTGCAGATACGCAGTATTTT. V is TRBV7-2 and J is TRBJ2-3; D not certain. CDR1 SGHTA and CDR2 FQGNSA come from the germline V gene. Trimming took 2 bases from V and 4 from J, leaving 7 bases between them. The CDR3 has 13 residues.

The genes are TRBV19 and TRBJ1-5; 9 bases map to TRBD1. The germline CDR1 and CDR2 sequences are LNHDA and SQIVND (reference sequence). The J segment lost 5 bases and the V segment lost 7 bases, leaving 9 bases of the junction unmatched. The CDR3 runs to 15 residues. The DNA for the CDR3 is TGTGCCAGTACCCCAGACAGGGGGTTCGATCAGCCCCAGCATTTT. The encoded protein is CASTPDRGFDQPQHF.

This clone showed up just a few times. The V gene is TRBV29-1, the J gene TRBJ1-3, with 7 nucleotides matching TRBD1. Germline values: CDR1 SQVTM, CDR2 ANQGSEA. V lost 5 bases, J lost 0 bases, and 1 base stayed unmatched. The CDR3 totals 13 residues. The CDR3 DNA reads as TGCAGCGTTCAGGGGGACTCTGGAAACACCATATATTTT. Translated, it gives CSVQGDSGNTIYF.

The chain joins TRBV28 to TRBJ1-6; D is unclear. Trimming removed 1 base at V and 0 bases at J, with 4 bases between. In germline, CDR1 is MDHEN, CDR2 SYDVKM. This CDR3 has 15 amino acids. Here the CDR3 reads CASSLSSSYNSPLHF. CDR3 in DNA: TGTGCCAGCAGTTTATCGAGCTCCTATAATTCACCCCTCCACTTT. The whole variable domain, filled in from reference TRBV28 and TRBJ1-6, reads DVKVTQSSRYLVKRTGEKVFLECVQDMDHENMFWYRQDPGLGLRLIYFSYDVKMKEKGDIPEGYSVSREKKERFSLILESASTNQTSMYLCASSLSSSYNSPLHFGNGTRLTVT.

This rearrangement joins TRBV28 to TRBJ1-5, with unresolved D. Germline CDR1 reads MDHEN; CDR2 reads SYDVKM. The V and J ends lost 5 bases and 12 bases respectively, with 14 bases between them. CDR3 length: 12 residues. Here the CDR3 DNA reads TGTGCCAGCAGTCTACGGGGTGGAGTCCAGCATTTT. Translated: CASSLRGGVQHF.

The rearrangement joins TRBV7-2 to TRBJ2-1; TRBD1 matches at 8 bases. The CDR3 extends over 15 amino acids. Germline trimming cut 1 base from V and 9 bases from J; bases unmatched to any gene: 8. Looked up from germline, CDR1 is SGHTA and CDR2 is FQGNSA. The CDR3 loop reads CASSLVSGGESEQFF. The CDR3 DNA reads as TGTGCCAGCAGCTTAGTTTCAGGGGGCGAGAGTGAGCAGTTCTTC.

The CDR3 DNA reads as TGTGCCAGCAGCCTACTAGCGGGGTCCACAGATACGCAGTATTTT. It specifies CASSLLAGSTDTQYF. This chain connects TRBV7-3 to TRBJ2-3, with 10 bases identical to TRBD2. The CDR3 sequence is 15 residues long. J lost 2 bases, V lost 5 bases, and 4 bases had no gene match. Germline V lookup: CDR1 SGHTA, CDR2 FQGTGA.

The chain uses TRBV18 and TRBJ1-4; TRBD1 might be the D (6 bases). The germline V and J ends were trimmed by 4 bases and 5 bases, with 14 bases remaining between them. The CDR3 consists of 15 residues. Germline V gives CDR1 KGHSH, CDR2 LQKENI. DNA for the CDR3: TGTGCCAGCTCACTACCGGGACAACAGAATGAAAAACTGTTTTTT. It translates to CASSLPGQQNEKLFF.

This chain joins TRBV6-6 and TRBJ1-5; 9 bases are a match to TRBD1. Losses at the gene ends were 4 bases for V and 1 base for J; bases not matched to a gene: 5. CDR3 length equals 16 residues. Germline-derived CDR1 and CDR2 are MNHNY and SVGAGI (reference sequence). The CDR3 DNA is TGTGCCAGCAGTTCGGGACAGGGATGGAGCAATCAGCCCCAGCATTTT. The encoded protein is CASSSGQGWSNQPQHF.

Only a few counts were recorded for this clone. This chain connects TRBV2 to TRBJ1-3; D possibly corresponds to TRBD1 (5 bases). Germline V lookup: CDR1 SNHLY, CDR2 FYNNEI. The CDR3 is 15 residues long. V lost 3 bases, J lost 0 bases, and 9 bases lay in between. CDR3 sequence: CASSDYTGSGNTIYF. The CDR3 bases are TGTGCCAGCAGTGATTATACAGGCTCTGGAAACACCATATATTTT.

The chain is built from TRBV23-1 and TRBJ2-7; 7 nucleotides agree with TRBD2. TRBV23-1 is treated as an ORF (open reading frame) with a function not yet certain. There are 14 residues in the CDR3. With V trimmed by 5 bases and J by 3 bases, 7 bases remained unmatched. The CDR3: CASSFRGEGYEQYF. The CDR3 DNA follows: TGCGCCAGCAGTTTCCGGGGGGAGGGCTACGAGCAGTACTTC.

The V and J genes are TRBV6-1 and TRBJ2-1; 8 positions agree with TRBD2. The CDR3 covers 14 residues. Germline V gene sequence: CDR1 MNHNS, CDR2 SASEGT. V dropped 8 bases and J dropped 7; count of bases not matched to a gene: 10. CDR3 nucleotide sequence: TGTGCCAGCCGAACCCCGGGGGGGCAAAATGAGCAGTTCTTC. Protein product: CASRTPGGQNEQFF.

The chain uses TRBV2 and TRBJ2-7; D uncertain. The V and J ends lost 5 bases and 4 bases respectively, with 6 bases between them. The germline gives CDR1 SNHLY, CDR2 FYNNEI. The CDR3 runs to 11 residues. This CDR3 is CASSQTYEQYF. The CDR3 DNA is TGTGCCAGCAGTCAAACTTACGAGCAGTACTTC.

The rearrangement uses TRBV6-5 and TRBJ2-7; 9 bases are shared with TRBD2. The CDR3 is made up of 15 amino acids. The ends lost 7 bases at V and 4 bases at J; junction bases unmatched: 11. Germline V gene lookup returns CDR1 MNHEY and CDR2 SVGAGI. The CDR3 sequence: CASMGGVAGEYEQYF. DNA of the CDR3: TGTGCCAGCATGGGCGGAGTAGCGGGGGAATACGAGCAGTACTTC.

The rearrangement joins TRBV6-1 to TRBJ2-5; 7 bases align to TRBD1. The CDR3 length is 13 residues. From germline, CDR1 is MNHNS and CDR2 SASEGT. The trim removed 3 bases at V and 7 bases at J, leaving 5 bases unmatched. The CDR3 is CASSEGSGGTQYF. The CDR3 DNA follows: TGTGCCAGCAGTGAGGGCTCAGGGGGGACCCAGTACTTC.

The chain links TRBV19 to TRBJ1-5; TRBD1 matches at 9 bases. Germline V gives CDR1 LNHDA, CDR2 SQIVND (reference sequence). The CDR3 length is 15 residues. Germline trimming cut 9 bases from V and 0 bases from J; bases unmatched to any gene: 6. As DNA, the CDR3 is TGTGCCAGCCGGGACAGGGAGCCTAGCAATCAGCCCCAGCATTTT. Protein: CASRDREPSNQPQHF. Full variable domain (outside the CDR3, taken from reference TRBV19 and TRBJ1-5): DGGITQSPKYLFRKEGQNVTLSCEQNLNHDAMYWYRQDPGQGLRLIYYSQIVNDFQKGDIAEGYSVSREKKESFPLTVTSAQKNPTAFYLCASRDREPSNQPQHFGDGTRLSIL.

V usage is TRBV19 and J usage is TRBJ2-5; TRBD2 aligns across 10 bases. Trimming removed 1 base from V and 9 bases from J; junction bases left unmatched: 11. Germline lookup yields CDR1 LNHDA and CDR2 SQIVND (reference sequence). The CDR3 is made up of 16 amino acids. CDR3 region: CASSIGASGGMLPQYF. For the CDR3, the DNA is TGTGCCAGTAGTATAGGGGCTAGCGGGGGCATGTTACCCCAGTACTTC.

The V gene is TRBV27, the J gene TRBJ2-2; TRBD2 aligns across 14 bases. The CDR3 is 17 residues long. V lost 4 bases to trimming and J lost 0 bases; unmatched junction nucleotides: 1. Germline V lookup: CDR1 MNHEY, CDR2 SMNVEV (reference sequence). The CDR3 here is CASSWTSGGTNTGELFF. CDR3 DNA: TGTGCCAGCAGTTGGACTAGCGGGGGGACGAACACCGGGGAGCTGTTTTTT.

The chain combines TRBV4-1 with TRBJ2-2; no clear D gene. Germline V gives CDR1 MGHRA, CDR2 YSYEKL. Trimming left V 0 bases short and J 0 bases short, with 8 bases between. The CDR3 extends over 16 amino acids. For the CDR3, the DNA is TGCGCCAGCAGCCAAGAGGGCAGTGCGAACACCGGGGAGCTGTTTTTT. Protein product: CASSQEGSANTGELFF.